This T cell receptor (beta chain) was observed in a study of OX40 agonist ivuxolimab in advanced cancers. The length of the CDR3 is 15 residues. CDR1 is MNHNS and CDR2 is SASEGT in the germline V gene. J lost 5 bases, V lost 6 bases, and 8 bases had no gene match. Overall study findings and caveats: Relative to CD4+ cells, CD8+ T cells on average had more expanded clones.

As regards this clone: Its antigen is still unknown.

TCRdb keeps only in-frame clones here, not all; method: immunoSEQ multiplex PCR. The table lists 75,000 to 95,000 clones, more than 70% of them singletons. The clonotype originates from an adult with an advanced solid tumor such as melanoma, head and neck, liver or kidney cancer. The chain uses TRBV6-1 and TRBJ1-4; 8 bases are shared with TRBD1. Specimen: CD4+ or CD8+ T cells sorted from blood, collected in a trial of the OX40 agonist ivuxolimab. The CDR3 spells CASRQFGTGNEKLFF. CDR3 DNA sequence: TGTGCCAGCAGGCAATTCGGGACAGGCAATGAAAAACTGTTTTTT.